Each of the 13 T cell receptor beta chains below was sequenced from the same sample in a study of T cell changes during pregnancy in multiple sclerosis. TCRdb's table, derived via immunoSEQ multiplex PCR, lists solely in-frame clones and lacks some. The sample contains roughly 50,000 clones, around 94% of which appear only once. Sequenced material: CD8+ T cells from peripheral blood mononuclear cells, taken in the third trimester of pregnancy. These receptors were collected from a female donor with multiple sclerosis, enrolled in a pregnancy study.

This chain uses TRBV6-5 with TRBJ1-4, with 7 bases fitting TRBD1. V shed 1 base, J shed 3 bases, and the junction held 2 bases outside the gene matches. Germline lookup yields CDR1 MNHEY and CDR2 SVGAGI. This CDR3 comprises 15 residues. CDR3 loop: CASSYFQGANEKLFF. CDR3 DNA sequence: TGTGCCAGCAGTTACTTCCAGGGGGCTAATGAAAAACTGTTTTTT.

This chain uses TRBV5-4 with TRBJ2-2, with unresolved D. The CDR3 totals 15 residues. Trimming stripped 2 bases from V and 0 bases from J, with 8 bases between. Germline V gives CDR1 SGHNT, CDR2 YYREEE (reference sequence). CDR3 DNA: TGTGCCAGCAGCTTTCTAGACGCGAACACCGGGGAGCTGTTTTTT. Translated, it gives CASSFLDANTGELFF.

The genes are TRBV5-6 and TRBJ1-2; a possible D gene is TRBD1 (6 bases). CDR3 length: 15 residues. V lost 4 bases and J 5 bases, leaving 18 bases between the germline ends. CDR1 is SGHDT and CDR2 is YYEEEE in the germline V gene. CDR3 nucleotide sequence: TGTGCCAGCAGCCGACAGGACCTCTTGGAGTATGGCTACACCTTC. Translated: CASSRQDLLEYGYTF.

V gene TRBV10-2 combines with J gene TRBJ1-2; 7 bases line up with TRBD1. V was clipped by 3 bases and J by 4 bases; unmatched bases: 8. This CDR3 is 15 amino acids long. In germline, CDR1 is WSHSY, CDR2 SAAADI. This CDR3 reads CASSDVLGTVYGYTF. In nucleotides, the CDR3 is TGCGCCAGCAGTGACGTCCTCGGGACAGTCTATGGCTACACCTTC.

The V gene is TRBV9, the J gene TRBJ1-1; D is ambiguous. V lost 2 bases, J lost 1 base, and 9 bases lay in between. Germline lookup yields CDR1 SGDLS and CDR2 YYNGEE. CDR3 length: 14 residues. CDR3 protein: CASSVLTRNTEAFF. Here the CDR3 DNA reads TGTGCCAGCAGCGTCCTCACAAGGAACACTGAAGCTTTCTTT.

The chain recombines TRBV5-4 with TRBJ2-7; D is undetermined. Germline CDR1 reads SGHNT; CDR2 reads YYREEE (reference sequence). The CDR3 spans 14 residues. Trimming took 0 bases from V and 1 from J, leaving 8 bases between them. Here the CDR3 DNA reads TGTGCCAGCAGCTTGGACATGCCGTCCTACGAGCAGTACTTC. Its translation: CASSLDMPSYEQYF. Drawing the rest from reference TRBV5-4 and TRBJ2-7, the complete variable domain is ETGVTQSPTHLIKTRGQQVTLRCSSQSGHNTVSWYQQALGQGPQFIFQYYREEENGRGNFPPRFSGLQFPNYSSELNVNALELDDSALYLCASSLDMPSYEQYFGPGTRLTVT.

The chain links TRBV4-1 to TRBJ2-3; 12 nucleotides match TRBD2. The CDR3 runs 18 residues. With 0 bases clipped from V and 3 bases from J, the junction kept 7 bases outside the gene matches. Per germline, CDR1 MGHRA and CDR2 YSYEKL. DNA for the CDR3: TGCGCCAGCAGCCAAGATCTGGCTAGCGGGAGGGTAACAGATACGCAGTATTTT. Amino acid sequence: CASSQDLASGRVTDTQYF.

The V and J genes are TRBV5-1 and TRBJ1-1; D perhaps matches TRBD1 (6 bases). This CDR3 has 20 residues. Trimming removed 3 bases at V and 0 bases at J, with 27 bases between. Germline V gene lookup returns CDR1 SGHRS and CDR2 YFSETQ. The CDR3 region is CASSSRQVPGHPAMNTEAFF. The CDR3 DNA reads as TGCGCCAGCAGCTCAAGACAAGTTCCGGGACACCCCGCCATGAACACTGAAGCTTTCTTT.

V and J are TRBV6-1 and TRBJ1-2; the D is unclear. The CDR3 covers 15 residues. The V and J ends lost 4 bases and 2 bases respectively, with 14 bases between them. Germline loops: CDR1 MNHNS, CDR2 SASEGT. The CDR3 reads CASSVEGGVNYGYTF. For the CDR3, the DNA is TGTGCCAGCAGTGTGGAGGGCGGAGTAAACTATGGCTACACCTTC.

The rearrangement uses TRBV5-1 and TRBJ2-3, with 7 bases fitting TRBD2. This CDR3 is built from 15 residues. Trimming took 0 bases from V and 2 from J; bases not matched to a gene: 3. Germline V CDR1 and CDR2: SGHRS, YFSETQ. CDR3 loop: CASSLVAGDTDTQYF. CDR3 nucleotide sequence: TGCGCCAGCAGCTTGGTAGCGGGTGACACAGATACGCAGTATTTT.

V and J are TRBV5-6 and TRBJ1-1, with D maybe TRBD1 (6 bases). The germline gives CDR1 SGHDT, CDR2 YYEEEE. The V gene lost 7 bases and the J gene lost 6 bases, with 19 bases spanning the gap. This CDR3 has 14 residues. The CDR3 here is CASEIWGGLAEAFF. The CDR3 nucleotides read TGTGCCAGCGAAATTTGGGGGGGCCTGGCTGAAGCTTTCTTT.

This chain connects TRBV6-1 to TRBJ2-1; a weak D match, TRBD2 (5 bases). Germline CDR1 reads MNHNS; CDR2 reads SASEGT. V gave up 4 bases and J gave up 2 bases, with 15 bases separating them. The CDR3 spans 16 residues. CDR3: CASSVGGTRAYNEQFF. The CDR3 DNA reads TGTGCCAGCAGTGTGGGCGGAACTAGAGCCTACAATGAGCAGTTCTTC.

The chain couples TRBV6-6 to TRBJ2-7; 8 positions agree with TRBD2. The V gene end was trimmed by 6 bases and the J gene end by 3 bases; junction bases not matched to a gene: 10. The CDR3 is 15 amino acids. Germline values: CDR1 MNHNY, CDR2 SVGAGI (reference sequence). The CDR3, as DNA: TGTGCCAGCAGGGAAGTGGGACTAGGGGACTACGAGCAGTACTTC. Translating gives CASREVGLGDYEQYF.